A single sample gave rise to the 23 T cell receptor beta chains below, sequenced in a study of a mutant IDH1 vaccine in newly diagnosed glioma. Libraries were prepared by immunoSEQ multiplex PCR; TCRdb keeps only in-frame clonotypes and omits some of them. This sample has around 40,000 clones; roughly 80% occur once, and the top ten carry about 12%. Described time point: week 5, during vaccination. Doses of 300 ug of mutant IDH1 20-mer peptide were given with topical imiquimod. Which antigens these TCRs recognize remains unknown. The specimen comprised PBMCs, sampled from a glioma patient whose treatment included an IDH1 peptide vaccine. Receptor source: a man over 45 with glioma.

V gene TRBV5-1 combines with J gene TRBJ1-1; possible D gene TRBD1, 5 bases. Germline V gene data show CDR1 as SGHRS and CDR2 as YFSETQ. The CDR3 has 14 residues. V was shortened by 4 bases and J by 2 bases, with 12 bases between the two germline ends. Here the CDR3 DNA reads TGCGCCAGCAGCAGGGACCCAGAAAACACTGAAGCTTTCTTT. It codes for CASSRDPENTEAFF.

The V call is TRBV15, the J call TRBJ1-1; no reliable D call. The V end was cut by 0 bases, the J end by 0 bases, with 5 bases between. Germline CDR1 LNHNV, CDR2 YYDKDF (reference sequence). This CDR3 contains 14 residues. The CDR3 bases are TGTGCCACCAGCAGAGAACCCTTGAACACTGAAGCTTTCTTT. As protein: CATSREPLNTEAFF.

The chain combines TRBV11-2 with TRBJ2-3; 13 positions match TRBD2. The junction had 15 bases not matched to a gene; V was cut back by 3 bases and J by 6 bases. The V gene's germline CDR1 is SGHAT and CDR2 FQNNGV. The CDR3 has 19 amino acids. The CDR3 here is CASSFLRLAGGRGADTQYF. The CDR3 coding sequence is TGTGCCAGCAGCTTCCTGAGACTAGCGGGGGGCCGGGGGGCGGATACGCAGTATTTT.

The chain is built from TRBV11-2 and TRBJ1-2; 9 nucleotides match TRBD1. This CDR3 has 16 amino acids. J gave up 0 bases and V 5 bases, and 7 bases lay outside the gene matches. Germline assignment: CDR1 SGHAT and CDR2 FQNNGV. The DNA of the CDR3 is TGTGCCAGCAGCGCCCAGACAGGGGGAGCTAACTATGGCTACACCTTC. Its protein is CASSAQTGGANYGYTF. The whole variable domain, filled in from reference TRBV11-2 and TRBJ1-2, reads EAGVAQSPRYKIIEKRQSVAFWCNPISGHATLYWYQQILGQGPKLLIQFQNNGVVDDSQLPKDRFSAERLKGVDSTLKIQPAKLEDSAVYLCASSAQTGGANYGYTFGSGTRLTVV.

Only one count was recorded for this clone. The chain couples TRBV5-1 to TRBJ2-7, with D unclear. The CDR3 sequence is 12 residues long. Trimming removed 4 bases from V and 4 bases from J, with 9 bases in between. The germline V gene has CDR1 SGHRS and CDR2 YFSETQ. CDR3 DNA sequence: TGCGCCAGCAGCCCCACCGTATACGAGCAGTACTTC. It encodes CASSPTVYEQYF.

V usage is TRBV10-2 and J usage is TRBJ2-5; D perhaps matches TRBD1 (5 bases). This CDR3 is built from 14 residues. V gave up 6 bases and J gave up 1 base, with 12 bases separating them. CDR1 is WSHSY and CDR2 is SAAADI in the germline V gene. Written as DNA, the CDR3 is TGCGCCAGCAGGCCGACAGCGATCCAAGAGACCCAGTACTTC. Translating it yields CASRPTAIQETQYF.

The chain is built from TRBV6-1 and TRBJ2-2, with 7 positions matching TRBD1. V dropped 4 bases and J dropped 4; count of bases not matched to a gene: 15. There are 18 residues in the CDR3. CDR1 MNHNS and CDR2 SASEGT come from the germline V gene. The CDR3 coding sequence is TGTGCCAGCAGTGGAACGGGACGAGGGGGCTTGGGCACCGGGGAGCTGTTTTTT. Protein: CASSGTGRGGLGTGELFF.

J is TRBJ2-7 and V is TRBV27, with 9 bases identical to TRBD1. V shed 3 bases and J 3 bases; nucleotides not matched to a gene: 12. This CDR3 is 17 amino acids long. Germline V gene data show CDR1 as MNHEY and CDR2 as SMNVEV (reference sequence). The CDR3 sequence: CASSFGTGTSGIYEQYF. Written as DNA, the CDR3 is TGTGCCAGCAGTTTTGGGACAGGGACCTCGGGAATCTACGAGCAGTACTTC.

The V call is TRBV6-4, the J call TRBJ2-7; TRBD1 matches at 7 bases. After removal of 9 bases from V and 3 bases from J, the junction contained 20 bases not matched to a gene. Per the germline V gene, CDR1 is MRHNA and CDR2 is SNTAGT. The CDR3 covers 17 residues. The CDR3 DNA reads TGTGCCAGAGCAGAGGGACAGCGAGCAAATGGTGACTACGAGCAGTACTTC. Translating it yields CARAEGQRANGDYEQYF.

CDR3 loop: CASSSGQTSSEAFF. The CDR3 bases are TGTGCCAGCAGCTCGGGACAGACGTCGTCTGAAGCTTTCTTT. The J gene is TRBJ1-1, the V gene TRBV5-5, with TRBD1 matching over 7 bases. The CDR3 loop spans 14 amino acids. The V gene's germline CDR1 is SGHKS and CDR2 YYEKEE (reference sequence). The J segment lost 6 bases and the V segment lost 3 bases, leaving 8 bases of the junction unmatched.

V is TRBV28 and J is TRBJ1-5; D not certain. The germline gives CDR1 MDHEN, CDR2 SYDVKM. This CDR3 is built from 14 residues. Trimming stripped 7 bases from V and 0 bases from J, with 10 bases between. CDR3 DNA sequence: TGTGCCAGCATCCAGAGGATTAGCAATCAGCCCCAGCATTTT. Protein sequence: CASIQRISNQPQHF.

This clone showed up just a few times. The chain is built from TRBV11-2 and TRBJ1-1; D is unclear. The CDR3 is made up of 11 amino acids. V was clipped by 3 bases and J by 4 bases, with 3 bases between them. The germline V gene has CDR1 SGHAT and CDR2 FQNNGV. The CDR3 loop is CASSLGTEAFF. The CDR3 coding sequence is TGTGCCAGCAGCTTGGGCACTGAAGCTTTCTTT.

The V call is TRBV10-3, the J call TRBJ2-7, with 9 bases aligning to TRBD2. J was trimmed by 6 bases and V by 5 bases; bases with no gene match: 8. The CDR3 consists of 14 residues. Germline V gives CDR1 ENHRY, CDR2 SYGVKD. The CDR3 reads CAISTSGTSSEQYF. The CDR3 DNA reads as TGTGCCATCAGTACGTCAGGGACTAGCTCCGAGCAGTACTTC.

This clone was seen a single time. The chain employs TRBV6-5 and TRBJ2-7, with unresolved D. This CDR3 spans 13 amino acids. Germline V gene sequence: CDR1 MNHEY, CDR2 SVGAGI. The V end lost 6 bases, the J end lost 2 bases, and 11 bases lay between the germline ends. CDR3 sequence (DNA): TGTGCCAGCAGCCCCCGGCTAGCCTACGAGCAGTACTTC. This translates into CASSPRLAYEQYF.

V usage is TRBV7-9 and J usage is TRBJ2-3; TRBD2 agrees at 8 bases. V lost 1 base, J lost 2 bases, and 2 bases stayed unmatched. Per the germline V gene, CDR1 is SEHNR and CDR2 is FQNEAQ (reference sequence). The CDR3 is made up of 15 amino acids. The CDR3: CASSLDSGNTDTQYF. The CDR3 DNA reads as TGTGCCAGCAGCTTAGATAGCGGGAACACAGATACGCAGTATTTT. Looking up the rest from reference TRBV7-9 and TRBJ2-3 gives the full variable domain: DTGVSQNPRHKITKRGQNVTFRCDPISEHNRLYWYRQTLGQGPEFLTYFQNEAQLEKSRLLSDRFSAERPKGSFSTLEIQRTEQGDSAMYLCASSLDSGNTDTQYFGPGTRLTVL.

This clone appeared a few times. This chain uses TRBV19 with TRBJ1-1; no clear D. Germline lookup yields CDR1 LNHDA and CDR2 SQIVND (reference sequence). CDR3 length equals 13 residues. The ends were cut back, 3 bases at V and 4 bases at J, with 9 bases in the middle. The CDR3 bases are TGTGCCAGTAGTATGGAAGCCCCCACTGAAGCTTTCTTT. Its protein product is CASSMEAPTEAFF. Looking up the rest from reference TRBV19 and TRBJ1-1 gives the full variable domain: DGGITQSPKYLFRKEGQNVTLSCEQNLNHDAMYWYRQDPGQGLRLIYYSQIVNDFQKGDIAEGYSVSREKKESFPLTVTSAQKNPTAFYLCASSMEAPTEAFFGQGTRLTVV.

The gene calls are TRBV27 and TRBJ1-1, with D unclear. Germline lookup yields CDR1 MNHEY and CDR2 SMNVEV (reference sequence). The V end was cut by 6 bases, the J end by 5 bases, with 19 bases between. The CDR3 is 15 residues long. CDR3 in DNA: TGTGCCAGCAGGTCGTTTGAGGGTCTCAGGACTGAAGCTTTCTTT. It is translated as CASRSFEGLRTEAFF.

In DNA form, the CDR3 reads TGCGCCAGCACCCCGGCGGGGGGGGAAACTGAAGCTTTCTTT. It encodes CASTPAGGETEAFF. The rearrangement uses TRBV5-1 and TRBJ1-1, with D perhaps TRBD1 (5 bases). V was shortened by 6 bases and J by 5 bases, with 17 bases between the two germline ends. Germline CDR1 SGHRS, CDR2 YFSETQ. There are 14 residues in the CDR3.

This clone was seen only a few times. The chain combines TRBV10-3 with TRBJ1-2; D is undetermined. Germline values: CDR1 ENHRY, CDR2 SYGVKD. V lost 2 bases and J lost 0, with 13 bases in between. The CDR3 consists of 16 residues. The CDR3 protein is CAISEGPGSSNYGYTF. DNA of the CDR3: TGTGCCATCAGTGAGGGGCCAGGCAGTTCTAACTATGGCTACACCTTC.

A few counts support this clone. The rearrangement joins TRBV19 to TRBJ1-5; D is unresolved. Germline V CDR1 and CDR2: LNHDA, SQIVND (reference sequence). The CDR3 spans 13 residues. The V end lost 3 bases, the J end lost 1 base, and 4 bases lay between the germline ends. The CDR3 reads CASSMGSNQPQHF. In DNA form, the CDR3 reads TGTGCCAGTAGTATGGGGAGCAATCAGCCCCAGCATTTT.

The chain couples TRBV6-5 to TRBJ2-5, with TRBD2 identical over 7 bases. The CDR3 consists of 15 residues. Germline CDR1 is MNHEY and CDR2 is SVGAGI. J lost 4 bases, V lost 0 bases, and 5 bases had no gene match. Here the CDR3 reads CASSYSLGGGETQYF. The CDR3 coding sequence is TGTGCCAGCAGTTACTCGCTGGGCGGGGGAGAGACCCAGTACTTC.

CDR3 region: CSVEFGGREGLVLDEQFF. In DNA form, the CDR3 reads TGCAGCGTTGAATTCGGTGGGCGGGAGGGACTCGTGTTGGATGAGCAGTTCTTC. The rearrangement uses TRBV29-1 and TRBJ2-1, with 9 positions matching TRBD2. V trimming: 2 bases; J trimming: 8 bases; junction bases outside the gene matches: 19. The CDR3 covers 18 residues. Per the germline V gene, CDR1 is SQVTM and CDR2 is ANQGSEA.

This clone was counted once. J is TRBJ2-2 and V is TRBV7-9; 11 bases are shared with TRBD1. The length of the CDR3 is 17 residues. CDR1 is SEHNR and CDR2 is FQNEAQ in the germline V gene (reference sequence). V shed 1 base and J 0 bases; nucleotides not matched to a gene: 1. CDR3 DNA: TGTGCCAGCAGCTTAGGGACAGGGGGCCCGAACACCGGGGAGCTGTTTTTT. Residues: CASSLGTGGPNTGELFF. The full variable domain, with the rest looked up from reference TRBV7-9 and TRBJ2-2, is DTGVSQNPRHKITKRGQNVTFRCDPISEHNRLYWYRQTLGQGPEFLTYFQNEAQLEKSRLLSDRFSAERPKGSFSTLEIQRTEQGDSAMYLCASSLGTGGPNTGELFFGEGSRLTVL.